This T cell receptor (beta chain) was captured in a study of blood T cell repertoires in COVID-19. Looking at the study overall: Sample material is recorded as cDNA or gDNA derived from T cells, B-cell-depleted T cells, or PBMCs.

With 5 bases removed from V and 10 bases from J, the gap between germline ends came to 23 bases. This CDR3 is 15 amino acids long. Germline CDR1 SGHTA, CDR2 FQGNSA. Assay used: immunoSEQ multiplex PCR; TCRdb lists only in-frame clones, some missing. The sample shows around 55,000 clones, 70% to 90% of them seen only once. Sequencing input: peripheral blood. The chain combines TRBV7-2 with TRBJ1-1; tentative D call: TRBD1 (5 bases). The receptor was isolated from a man aged 55 to 70 with acute or convalescent COVID-19. The CDR3 is CASSPDGAEGRGAFF. CDR3 DNA sequence: TGTGCCAGCAGCCCTGACGGTGCGGAGGGGCGCGGAGCTTTCTTT.